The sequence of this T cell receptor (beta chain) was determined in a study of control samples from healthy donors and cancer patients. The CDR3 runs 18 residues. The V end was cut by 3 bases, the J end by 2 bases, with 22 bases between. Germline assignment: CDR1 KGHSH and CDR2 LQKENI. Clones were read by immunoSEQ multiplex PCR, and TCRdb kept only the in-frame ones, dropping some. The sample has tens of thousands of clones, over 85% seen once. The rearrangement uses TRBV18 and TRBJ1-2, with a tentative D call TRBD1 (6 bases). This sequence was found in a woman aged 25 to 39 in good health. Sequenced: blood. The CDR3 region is CASSPQEQGSYINYGYTF. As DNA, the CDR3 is TGTGCCAGCTCACCTCAAGAACAGGGAAGCTACATAAACTATGGCTACACCTTC.